This is a list of T cell receptor beta chains from one sample in a study of CD8+ T cells in alopecia areata. Produced via immunoSEQ multiplex PCR; TCRdb's table is partial and in-frame only. The sample includes 130,000 to 150,000 clones, approximately 65% of them seen just once. Source material: CD8+ T cells sorted from blood. Every receptor here comes from a human donor in good health. Each CDR3 is given with its conserved first and last residue. A D gene is named only where the DNA matches it firmly. The size of a clone is reported for some rows only, either as once, few or many, or as a class for expanded clones.

>TRBV27|NA|15|TRBJ2-7|TRBD2
TGTGCCAGCAGCAACGGCGGACTAGCCCCCTACGAGCAGTACTTC
CASSNGGLAPYEQYF
>TRBV30|NA|11|TRBJ2-2|NA
TGTGCCTGGGATCACACCGGGGAGCTGTTTTTT
CAWDHTGELFF
>TRBV25-1|once|17|TRBJ2-3|TRBD2
TGTGCCAGCAGTGAATGGGGATTTTCGGGAGGATCGGATACGCAGTATTTT
CASSEWGFSGGSDTQYF
>TRBV29-1|NA|16|TRBJ2-5|TRBD2
TGCAGCGTTGATTCGGCTAGCGGGCGTAGTCGGAGGACCCAGTACTTC
CSVDSASGRSRRTQYF
>TRBV9|NA|16|TRBJ2-2|TRBD2
TGTGCCAGCAGCCCGTCTAGCGGAATAAACACCGGGGAGCTGTTTTTT
CASSPSSGINTGELFF
>TRBV2|NA|13|TRBJ2-7|NA
TGTGGCACCCAAGCGGGCCTTAACTACGAGCAGTACTTC
CGTQAGLNYEQYF
>TRBV7-6|NA|15|TRBJ1-1|NA
TGTGCCAGCAGCCCCCGCGGGGAAACTGACACTGAAGCTTTCTTT
CASSPRGETDTEAFF
>TRBV29-1|NA|14|TRBJ1-2|NA
TGCAGCGTTGAAGGGCTGGATACTAACTATGGCTACACCTTC
CSVEGLDTNYGYTF
>TRBV4-1|NA|17|TRBJ2-1|TRBD2
TGCGCCAGCAGCCAAGAATCGCCCAGCGGGAGAGGCAATGAGCAGTTCTTC
CASSQESPSGRGNEQFF
>TRBV29-1|NA|18|TRBJ2-1|TRBD2
TGCAGCGTTGAAGATCTTTTCCCTAGCGGGAGGGACTACAATGAGCAGTTCTTC
CSVEDLFPSGRDYNEQFF
>TRBV19|NA|15|TRBJ1-2|NA
TGTGCCAGTAGTGGGGACGTGGGCAGAGACTATGGCTACACCTTC
CASSGDVGRDYGYTF
>TRBV5-1|NA|15|TRBJ2-7|TRBD1
TGCGCCAGCAGCCTTTCGCCACAGGGGATAAACGAGCAGTACTTC
CASSLSPQGINEQYF
>TRBV19|NA|14|TRBJ1-5|NA
TGTGCCGCGGGGGCAGGGCAGTGGAATCAGCCCCAGCATTTT
CAAGAGQWNQPQHF
>TRBV6-4|few|15|TRBJ2-3|TRBD1
TGTGCCAGCAGTGACGGGACAGGGGGCGCAGATACGCAGTATTTT
CASSDGTGGADTQYF
>TRBV7-9|NA|12|TRBJ1-2|TRBD1
TGTGCCAGCAGCCCGACAGGGGTTGGCTACACCTTC
CASSPTGVGYTF
>TRBV9|NA|14|TRBJ1-2|NA
TGTGCCAGCAGCGTAGATTTGTCAAACTATGGCTACACCTTC
CASSVDLSNYGYTF
>TRBV7-6|NA|14|TRBJ2-7|NA
TGTGCCAGCAGCTTAGCCCCAGACACCTACGAGCAGTACTTC
CASSLAPDTYEQYF
>TRBV29-1|once|15|TRBJ2-3|NA
TGCAGCGTTGAAATGTGGGAAGATAGCACAGATACGCAGTATTTT
CSVEMWEDSTDTQYF
>TRBV7-9|NA|15|TRBJ2-3|NA
TGTGCCAGCAGCTCGGACCTACCCTACACAGATACGCAGTATTTT
CASSSDLPYTDTQYF
>TRBV7-9|NA|13|TRBJ2-1|TRBD2
TGTGCCAGCAGCTCGGGACTAGTGGGTGAGCAGTTCTTC
CASSSGLVGEQFF
>TRBV5-1|NA|16|TRBJ2-1|NA
TGCGCCAGCAGCTTCCTCAGCGGTGGCTCCTACAATGAGCAGTTCTTC
CASSFLSGGSYNEQFF
>TRBV11-2|NA|14|TRBJ2-4|NA
TGTGCCAGCAGCTGGGGCAGGGAGGAAAACGTTCAGTACTTC
CASSWGREENVQYF
>TRBV10-2|NA|12|TRBJ2-1|NA
TGCGCCAGCAGCCAACACAACAATGAGCAGTTCTTC
CASSQHNNEQFF
>TRBV9|NA|15|TRBJ2-7|TRBD2
TGTGCCAGCAGCCTTACTAGCGGGTTCTCCTACGAGCAGTACTTC
CASSLTSGFSYEQYF
>TRBV4-1|NA|12|TRBJ1-5|NA
TGCGCCAGCTCCTCAGAGAATCAGCCCCAGCATTTT
CASSSENQPQHF
>TRBV29-1|NA|10|TRBJ2-3|NA
TGCAGCGCAACGGGGGATACGCAGTATTTT
CSATGDTQYF
>TRBV10-2|NA|11|TRBJ2-5|NA
TGCGCCAGCAGCGACCAGGGGACCCAGTACTTC
CASSDQGTQYF
>TRBV7-9|NA|16|TRBJ2-2|TRBD2
TGTGCCAGCAGCCCCGGGACTAGCGGGAGGGCCTGGGAGCTGTTTTTT
CASSPGTSGRAWELFF
>TRBV7-8|NA|15|TRBJ1-1|TRBD1
TGTGCCAGCAGCTCCTGGGACAGGGGAGACACTGAAGCTTTCTTT
CASSSWDRGDTEAFF
>TRBV30|once|17|TRBJ2-1|TRBD2
TGTGCCTGGAGTGTCGAACTTTCGCGGGGGACCTACAATGAGCAGTTCTTC
CAWSVELSRGTYNEQFF